This T cell receptor beta chain was sequenced during a study of technical replicates of blood from several donors. Sequencing used immunoSEQ multiplex PCR; TCRdb keeps in-frame clones, though not all of them. The profile shows roughly 67,000 clones, roughly 98% of them singletons. J was trimmed by 7 bases and V by 5 bases; bases with no gene match: 8. This CDR3 region has 15 residues. Germline V lookup: CDR1 SEHNR, CDR2 FQNEAQ (reference sequence). Sequencing used T cells isolated from PBMCs. The rearrangement uses TRBV7-9 and TRBJ2-7; 13 bases fit TRBD2. This TCR was recovered from a human donor in good health. The chain's CDR3 is CASSLTSGGAAEQYF. In DNA form, the CDR3 reads TGTGCCAGCAGCCTTACTAGCGGGGGGGCTGCAGAGCAGTACTTC.